A selection of T cell receptor beta chains follows, all from one sample in a study of T cell changes during pregnancy in multiple sclerosis. Libraries were prepared by immunoSEQ multiplex PCR; TCRdb keeps only in-frame clonotypes and omits some of them. The table has some 40,000 clones, about 92% seen once. Material: CD8+ T cells from peripheral blood mononuclear cells, obtained in the third trimester of pregnancy. These receptors were obtained from a female donor with multiple sclerosis, enrolled in a pregnancy study. The CDR3 runs from the conserved cysteine through the conserved F or W. D genes are given only for firm matches.

D: .; V: TRBV7-9; J: TRBJ2-2; CDR3: CASRPPPGHRAGELFF
D: TRBD2; V: TRBV7-8; J: TRBJ2-3; CDR3: CASSPLTLAGGRDTQYF
D: TRBD1; V: TRBV19; J: TRBJ2-1; CDR3: CASHGTGVYNEQFF
D: TRBD1; V: TRBV10-3; J: TRBJ2-6; CDR3: CAISERGTGFSGANVLTF
D: .; V: TRBV11-2; J: TRBJ2-3; CDR3: CASSGSGLTTYTDTQYF
D: .; V: TRBV6-4; J: TRBJ1-1; CDR3: CASSDRGNTEAFF
D: .; V: TRBV19; J: TRBJ2-6; CDR3: CASSLEPESGANVLTF
D: TRBD2; V: TRBV4-1; J: TRBJ2-1; CDR3: CASSRAGGEQFF
D: TRBD2; V: TRBV9; J: TRBJ2-2; CDR3: CASSVGASGGFTGELFF
D: TRBD1; V: TRBV29-1; J: TRBJ2-7; CDR3: CSARTGGEQYF
D: TRBD2; V: TRBV25-1; J: TRBJ2-5; CDR3: CASSEGSELAQETQYF
D: .; V: TRBV11-2; J: TRBJ2-1; CDR3: CASSPRRGTNPYNEQFF
D: .; V: TRBV7-8; J: TRBJ2-7; CDR3: CASSLDRIAYEQYF
D: .; V: TRBV9; J: TRBJ1-1; CDR3: CASSAGQNTEAFF
D: .; V: TRBV19; J: TRBJ2-1; CDR3: CASSIRSGQYYNEQFF
D: .; V: TRBV10-2; J: TRBJ2-3; CDR3: CASQDGGMGDTQYF
D: .; V: TRBV19; J: TRBJ1-5; CDR3: CASIPGGGQPQHF
D: .; V: TRBV27; J: TRBJ2-2; CDR3: CASSSTGLGGELFF
D: .; V: TRBV7-6; J: TRBJ2-3; CDR3: CASSFSAGITDTQYF
D: .; V: TRBV21-1; J: TRBJ2-7; CDR3: CASSNRDRAYEQYF
D: .; V: TRBV6-1; J: TRBJ1-5; CDR3: CASAGVVGQPQHF
D: .; V: TRBV5-1; J: TRBJ1-5; CDR3: CASSLFRQLSNQPQHF
D: TRBD1; V: TRBV29-1; J: TRBJ2-4; CDR3: CSAYSTGLKNIQYF
D: .; V: TRBV7-9; J: TRBJ1-5; CDR3: CASSLGEQPQHF
D: TRBD2; V: TRBV5-6; J: TRBJ2-3; CDR3: CASSFPGLAESTDTQYF
D: TRBD2; V: TRBV13; J: TRBJ2-2; CDR3: CASSSNDLTSGGNTGELFF
D: .; V: TRBV2; J: TRBJ2-1; CDR3: CASSEDSRRNNEQFF
D: TRBD1; V: TRBV19; J: TRBJ2-1; CDR3: CASSDRDNEQFF
D: TRBD1; V: TRBV19; J: TRBJ1-4; CDR3: CASSTAGGRGEKLFF
D: TRBD1; V: TRBV19; J: TRBJ1-1; CDR3: CASSIPGGTEAFF
D: TRBD2; V: TRBV4-1; J: TRBJ2-1; CDR3: CASSQTPTSGGINEQFF
D: .; V: TRBV9; J: TRBJ1-1; CDR3: CASSVGVGTEAFF
D: .; V: TRBV2; J: TRBJ2-5; CDR3: CASSGNRDNEETQYF
D: TRBD2; V: TRBV16; J: TRBJ2-5; CDR3: CASSPTTSGGLQETQYF
D: .; V: TRBV9; J: TRBJ1-4; CDR3: CASSNSLRGGGEKLFF
D: TRBD1; V: TRBV5-6; J: TRBJ2-2; CDR3: CASSGVVTGTGELFF
D: TRBD1; V: TRBV9; J: TRBJ2-7; CDR3: CASSATGVFNEQYF
D: TRBD1; V: TRBV13; J: TRBJ1-1; CDR3: CASSSGQGGAFF